This T cell receptor (beta chain) was sequenced for a study of blood T cell repertoires in COVID-19. Study background: The United States, Italy and Spain were the sources of the acute and convalescent COVID-19 samples.

Which cohort a participant joined came from the clinical history participants gave. V was shortened by 6 bases and J by 4 bases, with 15 bases between the two germline ends. From germline, CDR1 is KGHSH and CDR2 LQKENI. CDR3 size: 14 residues. The authors' processing: Amplification of reference gene primers provided the estimated nucleated cell counts. Assay: immunoSEQ multiplex PCR; the TCRdb copy retains only in-frame clones and omits some. The DNA was the basis for D and trimming; V, J and clone size are from that table. The sample lists about 270,000 clones; just under 90% were seen once. The TCR was taken from a woman in her 30s with acute COVID-19. This chain uses TRBV18 with TRBJ1-2; tentatively, D is TRBD1 (6 bases). Material: PBMCs or T cells enriched from blood (not recorded which). The CDR3 sequence is CASSAGGAPYGYTF. CDR3 sequence (DNA): TGTGCCAGCTCCGCCGGGGGGGCTCCCTATGGCTACACCTTC.